The 30 T cell receptor beta chains below all came from one sample that was sequenced in a study of prognosis after radiotherapy for stage I lung cancer. It was by two-round multiplex PCR that TCR beta CDR3 was amplified from genomic DNA. TRBV and TRBJ genes each had their own specific primers in first-round PCR. TCRdb re-derived calls from the multiplex PCR reads in MiXCR, one entry per CDR3 protein. The sample lists more than 30,000 distinct CDR3 sequences, approximately 39% occurring once. Material: PBMCs, obtained before or after stereotactic body radiation therapy (not recorded which). These receptors all stem from a donor aged 50 or older with non-small cell lung cancer.

This clonotype was detected many times. DNA of the CDR3: TGTGCCAGCTCACCCAGAGATACGCAGTATTTT. Its translation is CASSPRDTQYF. The chain is built from TRBV18 and TRBJ2-3; D unresolved. The CDR3 runs 11 residues. The ends were cut back, 3 bases at V and 5 bases at J, with 3 bases in the middle. Germline CDR1 is KGHSH and CDR2 is LQKENI. Full variable domain (remainder filled in from reference TRBV18 and TRBJ2-3): NAGVMQNPRHLVRRRGQEARLRCSPMKGHSHVYWYRQLPEEGLKFMVYLQKENIIDESGMPKERFSAEFPKEGPSILRIQQVVRGDSAAYFCASSPRDTQYFGPGTRLTVL.

Concerning this clonotype itself: Given the absence of the conserved phenylalanine or tryptophan at the CDR3 end, a read error is likely. This chain uses TRBV25-1 with TRBJ2-2; D is ambiguous. CDR1 MGHDK and CDR2 SYGVNS come from the germline V gene. This CDR3 has 14 amino acids. The CDR3 protein is CASSETSRSGELFS. As DNA, the CDR3 is TGTGCAAGCAGTGAAACGTCGAGGAGCGGGGAGCTGTTTTCT.

This clonotype was counted once. This rearrangement joins TRBV12-5 to TRBJ2-1; TRBD2 matches 14 bases. Per the germline V gene, CDR1 is LGHNT and CDR2 is FRNRAP. Unmatched junction bases numbered 3, after V lost 5 bases and J lost 6 bases. This CDR3 region has 15 residues. The chain's CDR3 is CASGSGTSGSNEQFF. DNA of the CDR3: TGTGCTAGTGGTAGCGGGACTAGCGGGAGCAATGAGCAGTTCTTC.

The chain has TRBV15 and TRBJ2-1; 9 bases are shared with TRBD2. V gave up 5 bases and J gave up 10 bases; unmatched junction bases: 6. Germline V gives CDR1 LNHNV, CDR2 YYDKDF (reference sequence). This CDR3 comprises 13 residues. The CDR3, as DNA: TGTGCCACCAGCGGGGTAGCGGGGGAAGAGCAGTTCTTC. Protein sequence: CATSGVAGEEQFF.

This clonotype came up many times. This chain uses TRBV6-1 with TRBJ1-1, with a tentative D call TRBD1 (5 bases). There are 16 residues in the CDR3. CDR1 is MNHNS and CDR2 is SASEGT in the germline V gene. The ends were cut back, 0 bases at V and 3 bases at J, with 14 bases in the middle. The CDR3, as DNA: TGTGCCAGCAGTGAAGCGCTTCGGCAGGGACACACTGAAGCTTTCTTT. This encodes CASSEALRQGHTEAFF.

This sequence joins TRBV5-5 and TRBJ1-2; the D gene is possibly TRBD1 (6 bases). The V and J ends lost 0 bases and 7 bases respectively, with 19 bases between them. Germline CDR1 and CDR2: SGHKS and YYEKEE (reference sequence). The CDR3 length is 16 residues. The CDR3 DNA follows: TGTGCCAGCAGCTTGGTGATCAGGAGTTGGGGGGCTGGCTACACCTTC. The encoded protein is CASSLVIRSWGAGYTF.

This clonotype was detected ten times or more. V is TRBV5-1 and J is TRBJ2-7; TRBD1 might be the D (8 bases). Trimming pared 4 bases from V and 1 base from J, leaving 21 bases between. The CDR3 contains 17 residues. Germline values: CDR1 SGHRS, CDR2 YFSETQ. Here the CDR3 reads CASSPAGHTGGSYEQYF. Here the CDR3 DNA reads TGCGCCAGCAGCCCAGCGGGACACACAGGGGGGTCCTACGAGCAGTACTTC.

The chain carries TRBV6-4 and TRBJ1-6; D not certain. V was pared by 5 bases and J by 3 bases, with 26 bases between. Germline lookup yields CDR1 MRHNA and CDR2 SNTAGT. The CDR3 covers 20 residues. This CDR3 reads CASSYHGDLGTWVYNSPLHF. In DNA form, the CDR3 reads TGTGCCAGCAGTTACCACGGGGATTTAGGTACATGGGTCTATAATTCACCCCTCCACTTT.

The chain is built from TRBV5-1 and TRBJ2-1; 11 bases fit TRBD2. This CDR3 is built from 14 residues. V lost 2 bases to trimming and J lost 8 bases; unmatched junction nucleotides: 3. Looked up from germline, CDR1 is SGHRS and CDR2 is YFSETQ. The CDR3 loop is CASSFSGRADEQFF. The CDR3 DNA reads as TGCGCCAGCAGCTTTAGCGGGAGGGCGGATGAGCAGTTCTTC.

This clonotype is labeled as medium-sized. The gene calls are TRBV19 and TRBJ1-6; D is uncertain. CDR1 and CDR2 from the germline V gene are LNHDA and SQIVND (reference sequence). Trimming left V 6 bases short and J 0 bases short, with 12 bases between. The CDR3 consists of 16 residues. The CDR3: CASSRTDLSYNSPLHF. The DNA of the CDR3 is TGTGCCAGTAGCCGGACCGACCTCTCCTATAATTCACCCCTCCACTTT.

This chain connects TRBV28 to TRBJ2-3; no clear D gene. Trimming removed 2 bases at V and 5 bases at J, with 2 bases between. The CDR3 loop spans 11 amino acids. The germline CDR1 and CDR2 sequences are MDHEN and SYDVKM. This chain's CDR3 is CASSLRDTQYF. The DNA of the CDR3 is TGTGCCAGCAGTTTACGAGATACGCAGTATTTT. Supplemented by reference TRBV28 and TRBJ2-3, the full variable domain reads DVKVTQSSRYLVKRTGEKVFLECVQDMDHENMFWYRQDPGLGLRLIYFSYDVKMKEKGDIPEGYSVSREKKERFSLILESASTNQTSMYLCASSLRDTQYFGPGTRLTVL.

This clonotype was seen many times. With a much larger clone just one base away, this may be a read error. The chain carries TRBV5-1 and TRBJ1-2; D may be TRBD1 (5 bases). The CDR3 extends over 13 amino acids. Trimming left V 5 bases short and J 2 bases short, with 10 bases between. Germline V lookup: CDR1 SGHRS, CDR2 YFSETQ. CDR3 amino acids: CASRPDRNYGYTF. In DNA form, the CDR3 reads TGCGCCAGCAGACCCGACAGAAACTATGGCTACACCTTC.

Notes on this clonotype: A read error is possible here, since a much larger clone lies one base away. V and J are TRBV6-1 and TRBJ1-2; D call uncertain. Germline-derived CDR1 and CDR2 are MNHNS and SASEGT. The CDR3 length is 13 residues. CDR3 region: CASLEAESYCYTF. CDR3 bases: TGTGCCAGCCTAGAGGCGGAGAGCTATTGCTACACCTTC.

This clonotype appeared many times. The chain uses TRBV19 and TRBJ1-2; 7 bases fit TRBD1. Per germline, CDR1 LNHDA and CDR2 SQIVND (reference sequence). This CDR3 is built from 15 residues. Trimming at V came to 3 bases and at J to 4 bases, leaving 8 bases not matched to a gene. The CDR3 sequence: CASSIRAGGGYGYTF. The CDR3 coding sequence is TGTGCCAGTAGTATCCGGGCAGGGGGAGGCTATGGCTACACCTTC.

The chain combines TRBV7-2 with TRBJ2-3; D remains ambiguous. CDR3 length equals 12 residues. CDR1 and CDR2 from the germline V gene are SGHTA and FQGNSA. Trimming took 5 bases from V and 5 from J, leaving 8 bases between them. The CDR3 loop is CASSHYLDTQYF. The CDR3 bases are TGTGCCAGCAGCCACTACCTAGATACGCAGTATTTT.

This clonotype was recorded many times. The chain couples TRBV6-1 to TRBJ2-5; 10 bases agree with TRBD1. The CDR3 contains 15 residues. CDR1 and CDR2 (germline): MNHNS, SASEGT. After removal of 5 bases from V and 4 bases from J, the junction contained 7 bases not matched to a gene. The CDR3 protein is CASSPGTGDSETQYF. The CDR3 DNA sequence: TGTGCCAGCAGTCCCGGGACAGGGGATTCAGAGACCCAGTACTTC.

In this sample, this clonotype turned up many times. This chain connects TRBV7-3 to TRBJ2-1; TRBD2 might be the D (6 bases). The CDR3 covers 14 residues. With 5 bases removed from V and 14 bases from J, the gap between germline ends came to 22 bases. Looked up from germline, CDR1 is SGHTA and CDR2 is FQGTGA. CDR3: CASSGLGGGGLKFF. The CDR3 nucleotides are TGTGCCAGCAGCGGTTTGGGGGGAGGAGGTTTGAAGTTCTTC.

As for this clonotype: A read error may explain this, as a much larger clone is one base away. The chain links TRBV7-9 to TRBJ2-3; no definite D call. The V gene's germline CDR1 is SEHNR and CDR2 FQNEAQ (reference sequence). Trimming removed 5 bases at V and 1 base at J, with 16 bases between. The CDR3 contains 16 residues. CDR3 nucleotide sequence: TGTGCCAGCAGCCCGAGAGGTGGTTTTCGCACAGATACGCAGTATTTT. Residues: CASSPRGGFRTDTQYF. The full variable domain, in which reference TRBV7-9 and TRBJ2-3 provide the parts outside the CDR3, is DTGVSQNPRHKITKRGQNVTFRCDPISEHNRLYWYRQTLGQGPEFLTYFQNEAQLEKSRLLSDRFSAERPKGSFSTLEIQRTEQGDSAMYLCASSPRGGFRTDTQYFGPGTRLTVL.

This clonotype is labeled as medium-sized (0.01 to 0.1%). This chain joins TRBV28 and TRBJ1-2; D is unclear. The length of the CDR3 is 13 residues. V lost 2 bases and J lost 7, with 11 bases in between. The germline V gene encodes CDR1 MDHEN and CDR2 SYDVKM. The CDR3: CASSLAQAGGYTF. CDR3 nucleotide sequence: TGTGCCAGCAGTTTAGCCCAGGCCGGTGGCTACACCTTC.

There are many counts of this clonotype. The V gene is TRBV18, the J gene TRBJ1-4; D perhaps matches TRBD1 (5 bases). The V end was cut by 1 base, the J end by 5 bases, with 5 bases between. The CDR3 runs 13 residues. Looked up from germline, CDR1 is KGHSH and CDR2 is LQKENI. The CDR3 nucleotides read TGTGCCAGCTCACCACGGGGGAATGAAAAACTGTTTTTT. Translating it yields CASSPRGNEKLFF.

By sample fraction, this clonotype is medium-sized. The chain links TRBV5-1 to TRBJ1-2, with TRBD1 as a possible D gene (6 bases). V lost 4 bases and J lost 1, with 14 bases in between. The germline V gene has CDR1 SGHRS and CDR2 YFSETQ. CDR3 length: 15 residues. This CDR3 reads CASSPTYRDNYGYTF. Written as DNA, the CDR3 is TGCGCCAGCAGCCCAACGTACAGGGATAACTATGGCTACACCTTC.

This clonotype was observed many times. The V and J genes are TRBV6-1 and TRBJ1-2; 8 bases are a match to TRBD1. V lost 4 bases and J lost 8; bases outside the gene matches: 6. The CDR3 sequence is 13 residues long. Germline loops: CDR1 MNHNS, CDR2 SASEGT. CDR3 region: CASSAQGAEGYTF. In DNA, the CDR3 is TGTGCCAGCAGTGCCCAGGGGGCTGAGGGCTACACCTTC.

V and J are TRBV6-1 and TRBJ2-7, with D perhaps assigned TRBD1 or TRBD2 (5 bases each). With 6 bases removed from V and 2 bases from J, the gap between germline ends came to 17 bases. The CDR3 covers 15 residues. Looked up from germline, CDR1 is MNHNS and CDR2 is SASEGT. CDR3 sequence: CASRAAGAQPYEQYF. In DNA, the CDR3 is TGTGCCAGCAGAGCAGCCGGGGCTCAACCCTACGAGCAGTACTTC.

A remark on this clonotype: A far larger clone differs by one base, so this is likely a read error. The rearrangement joins TRBV6-2 or TRBV6-3 to TRBJ2-6; weak D call: TRBD2 (6 bases). From germline, CDR1 is MNHEY and CDR2 SVGEGT. With 6 bases removed from V and 8 bases from J, the gap between germline ends came to 20 bases. The CDR3 is made up of 16 amino acids. For the CDR3, the DNA is TGTGCCAGCAGCCCTAGCGAGGTGCCCGGGTCCAACGTCCTGACTTTC. This encodes CASSPSEVPGSNVLTF.

Concerning this clonotype: A read error may produce the germline difference seen at one junction end. This chain joins TRBV6-1 and TRBJ1-2; tentative D call: TRBD1 (5 bases). CDR3 length: 15 amino acids. Germline V gene sequence: CDR1 MNHNS, CDR2 SASEGT. Here the CDR3 DNA reads TGTGCCAGCAGCCCGTCGGGGGGGACGGCGTTTGTCTACGCCTTC. Translating it yields CASSPSGGTAFVYAF.

This clonotype appeared many times. V and J are TRBV3-1 and TRBJ2-3, with 7 bases matching TRBD2. Germline trimming cut 4 bases from V and 6 bases from J; bases unmatched to any gene: 10. From germline, CDR1 is LGHDT and CDR2 YNNKEL (reference sequence). This CDR3 comprises 15 residues. CDR3 protein: CASSPLAVSQDTQYF. CDR3 nucleotide sequence: TGTGCCAGCAGCCCGCTAGCGGTTTCACAGGATACGCAGTATTTT.

This clonotype occurred many times. The genes are TRBV12-3 or TRBV12-4 and TRBJ1-4; D is undetermined. V was trimmed by 3 bases and J by 8 bases, leaving 7 bases between them. This CDR3 spans 12 amino acids. The CDR3 loop is CASSLGREKLFF. In nucleotides, the CDR3 is TGTGCCAGCAGTTTGGGAAGGGAAAAACTGTTTTTT.

This chain connects TRBV20-1 to TRBJ2-7; D tentatively fits TRBD1 or TRBD2 (5 bases each). Trimming left V 5 bases short and J 5 bases short, with 16 bases between. The germline V gene has CDR1 DFQATT and CDR2 SNEGSKA (reference sequence). This CDR3 comprises 13 residues. The CDR3 sequence: CSAPGTPLHEQYF. CDR3 DNA sequence: TGCAGTGCTCCCGGGACCCCTCTCCACGAGCAGTACTTC.

This clonotype was counted at least ten times. The genes are TRBV9 and TRBJ2-2, with 14 bases identical to TRBD2. The V gene end was trimmed by 4 bases and the J gene end by 1 base; junction bases not matched to a gene: 6. CDR3 length: 18 residues. Germline loops: CDR1 SGDLS, CDR2 YYNGEE. The CDR3 region is CASSPGLAGEMNTGELFF. In nucleotides, the CDR3 is TGTGCCAGCAGCCCGGGACTAGCGGGGGAGATGAACACCGGGGAGCTGTTTTTT.

Points on this clonotype: A far larger clone lies a single base away; this is likely a read error. The chain couples TRBV6-4 to TRBJ2-1; 10 nucleotides match TRBD2. The germline V gene has CDR1 MRHNA and CDR2 SNTAGT. The CDR3 runs 15 residues. The CDR3 nucleotides are TGTGCCAGCAGGGGGCTAGCGGGGGTCTACAATGAGCATTTCTTC. This translates into CASRGLAGVYNEHFF.